This T cell receptor beta chain was sequenced during a study of CD39 and CD103 CD8 tumor-infiltrating T cells. Study-wide points: Blood and uninvolved lymph node rarely held DP TIL clonotypes.

The method was immunoSEQ multiplex PCR; TCRdb's version includes in-frame clones alone and lacks a portion of them. Among 1,500 to 2,000 clones listed, approximately 73% were seen once. The CDR3 runs 14 residues. Germline assignment: CDR1 MNHEY and CDR2 SMNVEV (reference sequence). V was pared by 5 bases and J by 4 bases, with 4 bases of the junction left unmatched. Concerning this clone: The antigen is unknown.

The chain uses TRBV27 and TRBJ2-1; 8 bases are shared with TRBD2. This TCR derives from a human donor with head and neck squamous cell carcinoma. The source material was CD39- CD103- CD8+ T cells sorted from the tumor. The sample's subset: CD103-CD39- double-negative CD45RA- CD8 T cells. CDR3 DNA: TGTGCCAGCAGTACGGGACTAGAATACAATGAGCAGTTCTTC. Encoded protein: CASSTGLEYNEQFF.